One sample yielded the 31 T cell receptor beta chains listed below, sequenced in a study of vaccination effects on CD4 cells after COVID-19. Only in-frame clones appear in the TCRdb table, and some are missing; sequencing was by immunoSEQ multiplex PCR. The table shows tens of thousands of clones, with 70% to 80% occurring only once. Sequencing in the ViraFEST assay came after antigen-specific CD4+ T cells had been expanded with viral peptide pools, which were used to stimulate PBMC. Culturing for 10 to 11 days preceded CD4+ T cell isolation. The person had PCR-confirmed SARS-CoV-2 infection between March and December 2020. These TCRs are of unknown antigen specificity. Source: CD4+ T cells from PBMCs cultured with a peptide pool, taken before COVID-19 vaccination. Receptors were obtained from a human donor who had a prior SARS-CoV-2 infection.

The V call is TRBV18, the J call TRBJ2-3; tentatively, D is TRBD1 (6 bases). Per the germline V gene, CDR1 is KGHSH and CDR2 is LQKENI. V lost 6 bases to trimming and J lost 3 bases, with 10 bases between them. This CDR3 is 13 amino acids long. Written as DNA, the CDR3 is TGTGCCAGCTCTGTAAGGGGGACAGATACGCAGTATTTT. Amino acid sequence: CASSVRGTDTQYF.

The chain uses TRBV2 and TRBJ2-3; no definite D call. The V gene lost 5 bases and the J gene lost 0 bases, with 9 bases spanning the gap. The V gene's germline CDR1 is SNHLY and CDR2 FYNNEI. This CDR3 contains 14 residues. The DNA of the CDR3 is TGTGCCAGCAGTCCCGGCAGCAGCACAGATACGCAGTATTTT. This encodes CASSPGSSTDTQYF.

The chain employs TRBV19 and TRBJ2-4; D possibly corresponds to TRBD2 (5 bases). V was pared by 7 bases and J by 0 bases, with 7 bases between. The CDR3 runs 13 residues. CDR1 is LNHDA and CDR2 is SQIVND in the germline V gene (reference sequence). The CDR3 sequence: CASNGLAKNIQYF. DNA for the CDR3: TGTGCCAGTAACGGACTAGCCAAAAACATTCAGTACTTC.

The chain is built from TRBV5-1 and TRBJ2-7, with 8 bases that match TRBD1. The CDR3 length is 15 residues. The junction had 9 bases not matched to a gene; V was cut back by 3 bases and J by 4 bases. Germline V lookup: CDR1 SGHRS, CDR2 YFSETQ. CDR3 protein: CASSYGTGYRYEQYF. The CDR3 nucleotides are TGCGCCAGCAGCTACGGGACAGGCTACCGTTACGAGCAGTACTTC.

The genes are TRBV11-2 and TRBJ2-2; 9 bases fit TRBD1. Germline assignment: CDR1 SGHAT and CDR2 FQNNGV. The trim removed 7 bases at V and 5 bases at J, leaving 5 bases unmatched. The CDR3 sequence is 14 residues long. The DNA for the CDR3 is TGTGCCAGCACCAGGACAGGGGAAACCGGGGAGCTGTTTTTT. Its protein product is CASTRTGETGELFF.

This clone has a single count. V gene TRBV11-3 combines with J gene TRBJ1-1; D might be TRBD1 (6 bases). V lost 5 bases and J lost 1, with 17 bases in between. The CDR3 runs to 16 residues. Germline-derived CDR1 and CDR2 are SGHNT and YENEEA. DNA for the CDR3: TGTGCCAGCAGCCCCCGTACGGACAGAAAGAACACTGAAGCTTTCTTT. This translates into CASSPRTDRKNTEAFF.

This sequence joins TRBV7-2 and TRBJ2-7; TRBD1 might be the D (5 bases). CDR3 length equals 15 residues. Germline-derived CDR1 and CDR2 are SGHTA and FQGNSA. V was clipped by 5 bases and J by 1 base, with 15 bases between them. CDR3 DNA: TGTGCCAGCAGCGCAGGGCCCCTACTTTCCTACGAGCAGTACTTC. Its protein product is CASSAGPLLSYEQYF.

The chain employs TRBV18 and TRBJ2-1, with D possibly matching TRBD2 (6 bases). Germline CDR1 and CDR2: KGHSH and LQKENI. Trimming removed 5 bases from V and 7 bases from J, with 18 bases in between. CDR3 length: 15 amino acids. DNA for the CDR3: TGTGCCAGCTCATTTCGGGGGAGAGGACGGAATGAGCAGTTCTTC. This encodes CASSFRGRGRNEQFF.

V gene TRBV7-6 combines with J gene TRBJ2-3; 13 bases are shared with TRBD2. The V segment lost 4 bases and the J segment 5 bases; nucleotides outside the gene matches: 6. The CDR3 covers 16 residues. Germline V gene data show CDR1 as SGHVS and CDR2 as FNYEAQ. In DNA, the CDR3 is TGTGCCAGCAGCTCACGGACTAGCGGGAGTATAGATACGCAGTATTTT. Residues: CASSSRTSGSIDTQYF. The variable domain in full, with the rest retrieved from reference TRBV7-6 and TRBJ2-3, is GAGVSQSPRYKVTKRGQDVALRCDPISGHVSLYWYRQALGQGPEFLTYFNYEAQQDKSGLPNDRFSAERPEGSISTLTIQRTEQRDSAMYRCASSSRTSGSIDTQYFGPGTRLTVL.

The CDR3 DNA reads TGCGCCAGCAGCCAAGGGGCCTCGGCAGGGGGTGACGAGCAGTACTTC. This sequence encodes CASSQGASAGGDEQYF. This chain joins TRBV4-3 and TRBJ2-7, with 7 bases matching TRBD1. Looked up from germline, CDR1 is LGHNA and CDR2 is YSLEER. The CDR3 extends over 16 amino acids. Trimming removed 1 base from V and 5 bases from J; junction bases left unmatched: 11.

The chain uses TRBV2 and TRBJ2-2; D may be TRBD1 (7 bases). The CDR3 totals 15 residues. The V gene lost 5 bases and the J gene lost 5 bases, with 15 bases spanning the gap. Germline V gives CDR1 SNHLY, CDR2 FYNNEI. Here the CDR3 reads CASSLFRGDTGELFF. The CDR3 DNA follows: TGTGCCAGCAGTCTCTTCAGGGGGGATACCGGGGAGCTGTTTTTT.

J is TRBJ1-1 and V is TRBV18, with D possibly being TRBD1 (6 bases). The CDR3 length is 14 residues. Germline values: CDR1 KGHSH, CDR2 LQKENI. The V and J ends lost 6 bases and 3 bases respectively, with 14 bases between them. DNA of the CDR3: TGTGCCAGCTCTCCCACAGGGAGGGACACTGAAGCTTTCTTT. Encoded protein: CASSPTGRDTEAFF.

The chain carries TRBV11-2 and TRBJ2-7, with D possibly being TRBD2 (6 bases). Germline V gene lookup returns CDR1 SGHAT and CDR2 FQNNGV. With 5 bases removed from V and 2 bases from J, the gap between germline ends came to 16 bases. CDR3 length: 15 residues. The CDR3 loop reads CASSILRDFPYEQYF. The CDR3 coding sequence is TGTGCCAGCAGCATACTCCGGGACTTCCCCTACGAGCAGTACTTC.

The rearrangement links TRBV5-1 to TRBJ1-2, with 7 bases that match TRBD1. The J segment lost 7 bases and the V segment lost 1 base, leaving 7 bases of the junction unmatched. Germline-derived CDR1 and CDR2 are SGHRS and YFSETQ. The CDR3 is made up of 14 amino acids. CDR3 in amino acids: CASSLLSRGSGYTF. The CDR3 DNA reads TGCGCCAGCAGCTTGCTGAGCAGGGGGTCTGGCTACACCTTC. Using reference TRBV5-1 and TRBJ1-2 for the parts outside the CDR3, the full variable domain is KAGVTQTPRYLIKTRGQQVTLSCSPISGHRSVSWYQQTPGQGLQFLFEYFSETQRNKGNFPGRFSGRQFSNSRSEMNVSTLELGDSALYLCASSLLSRGSGYTFGSGTRLTVV.

The CDR3 coding sequence is TGCGCCAGCAGCCATCCGGGTCGCAATCAGCCCCAGCATTTT. Translated, it gives CASSHPGRNQPQHF. The J gene is TRBJ1-5, the V gene TRBV4-1; D ambiguous. Germline V gene sequence: CDR1 MGHRA, CDR2 YSYEKL. The V end was cut by 3 bases, the J end by 2 bases, with 8 bases between. The CDR3 spans 14 residues.

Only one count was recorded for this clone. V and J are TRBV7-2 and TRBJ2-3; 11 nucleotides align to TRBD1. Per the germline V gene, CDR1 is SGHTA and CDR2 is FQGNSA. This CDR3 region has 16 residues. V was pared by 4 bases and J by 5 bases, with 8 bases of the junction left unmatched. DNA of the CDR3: TGTGCCAGCAGCTCGGGCGGGACAGGGGGGGGAGATACGCAGTATTTT. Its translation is CASSSGGTGGGDTQYF.

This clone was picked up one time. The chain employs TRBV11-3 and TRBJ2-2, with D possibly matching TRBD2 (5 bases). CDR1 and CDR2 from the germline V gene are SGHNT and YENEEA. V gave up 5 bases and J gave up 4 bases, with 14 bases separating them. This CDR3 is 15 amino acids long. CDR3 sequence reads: CASSPRVPSTGELFF. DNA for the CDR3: TGTGCCAGCAGCCCGCGGGTCCCTTCCACCGGGGAGCTGTTTTTT.

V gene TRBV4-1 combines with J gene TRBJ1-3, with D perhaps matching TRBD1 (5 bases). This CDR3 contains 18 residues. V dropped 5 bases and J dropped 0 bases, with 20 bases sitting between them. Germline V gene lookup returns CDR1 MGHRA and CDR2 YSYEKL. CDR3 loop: CASSFPAGQASSGNTIYF. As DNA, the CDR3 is TGCGCCAGCAGCTTCCCCGCGGGGCAGGCAAGCTCTGGAAACACCATATATTTT.

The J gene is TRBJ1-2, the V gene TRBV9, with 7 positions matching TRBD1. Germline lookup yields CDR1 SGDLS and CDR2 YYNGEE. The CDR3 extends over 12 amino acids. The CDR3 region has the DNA TGTGCTGCGGGAGGGGGCGGGTATGGCTACACCTTC. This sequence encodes CAAGGGGYGYTF.

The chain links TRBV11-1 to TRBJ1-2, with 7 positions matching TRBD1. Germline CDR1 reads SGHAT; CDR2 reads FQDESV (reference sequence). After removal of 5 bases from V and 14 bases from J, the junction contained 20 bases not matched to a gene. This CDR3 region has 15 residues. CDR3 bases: TGTGCCAGCAGCCGGGGACAGCGAGAGCGCTCCGGCTGGACCTTC. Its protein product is CASSRGQRERSGWTF.

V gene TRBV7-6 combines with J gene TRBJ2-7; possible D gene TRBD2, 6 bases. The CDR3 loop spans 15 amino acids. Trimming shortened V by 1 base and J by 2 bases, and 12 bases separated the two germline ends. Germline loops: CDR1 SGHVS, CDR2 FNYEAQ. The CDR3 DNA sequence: TGTGCCAGCAGCTTAGAGACGGGGGAGGCCTACGAGCAGTACTTC. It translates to CASSLETGEAYEQYF. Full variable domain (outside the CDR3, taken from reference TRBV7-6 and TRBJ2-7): GAGVSQSPRYKVTKRGQDVALRCDPISGHVSLYWYRQALGQGPEFLTYFNYEAQQDKSGLPNDRFSAERPEGSISTLTIQRTEQRDSAMYRCASSLETGEAYEQYFGPGTRLTVT.

The CDR3 nucleotides read TGCGCCAGCAGTGTCGAGGGGCTCACTGAAGCTTTCTTT. Its translation: CASSVEGLTEAFF. The chain couples TRBV5-1 to TRBJ1-1, with D possibly TRBD1 on 5 matching bases. Trimming took off 5 bases at V and 4 bases at J, with 12 bases between the two ends. Germline V gene data show CDR1 as SGHRS and CDR2 as YFSETQ. The CDR3 is made up of 13 amino acids.

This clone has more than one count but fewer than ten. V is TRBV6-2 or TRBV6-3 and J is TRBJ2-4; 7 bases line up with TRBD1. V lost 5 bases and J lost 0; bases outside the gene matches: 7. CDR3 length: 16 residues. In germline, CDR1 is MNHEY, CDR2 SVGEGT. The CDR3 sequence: CASSMTGLVAKNIQYF. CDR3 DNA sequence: TGTGCCAGCAGTATGACAGGGCTCGTAGCCAAAAACATTCAGTACTTC.

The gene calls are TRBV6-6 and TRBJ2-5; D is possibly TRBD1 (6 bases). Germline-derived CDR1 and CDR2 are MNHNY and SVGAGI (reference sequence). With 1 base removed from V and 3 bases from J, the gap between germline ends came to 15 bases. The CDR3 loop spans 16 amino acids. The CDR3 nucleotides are TGTGCCAGCAGTTACTTGTCCGGGGACATGGAAGAGACCCAGTACTTC. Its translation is CASSYLSGDMEETQYF.

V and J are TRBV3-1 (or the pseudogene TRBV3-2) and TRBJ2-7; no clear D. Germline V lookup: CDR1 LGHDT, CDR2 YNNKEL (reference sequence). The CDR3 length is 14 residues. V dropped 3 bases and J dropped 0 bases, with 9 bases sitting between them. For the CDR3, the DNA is TGTGCCAGCAGCCAGTACCGAAACTCCTACGAGCAGTACTTC. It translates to CASSQYRNSYEQYF.

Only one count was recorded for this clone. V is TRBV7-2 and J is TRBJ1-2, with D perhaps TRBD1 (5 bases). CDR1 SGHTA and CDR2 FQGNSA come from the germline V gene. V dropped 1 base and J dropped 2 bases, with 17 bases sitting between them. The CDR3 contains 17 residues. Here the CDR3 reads CASSLESGYLENYGYTF. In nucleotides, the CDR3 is TGTGCCAGCAGCTTAGAGTCAGGGTACCTAGAAAACTATGGCTACACCTTC. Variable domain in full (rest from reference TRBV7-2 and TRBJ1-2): GAGVSQSPSNKVTEKGKDVELRCDPISGHTALYWYRQSLGQGLEFLIYFQGNSAPDKSGLPSDRFSAERTGGSVSTLTIQRTQQEDSAVYLCASSLESGYLENYGYTFGSGTRLTVV.

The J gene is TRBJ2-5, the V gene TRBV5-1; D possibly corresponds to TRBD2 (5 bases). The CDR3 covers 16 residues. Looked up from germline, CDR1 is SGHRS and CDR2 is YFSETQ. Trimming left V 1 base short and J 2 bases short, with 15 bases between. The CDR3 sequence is CASSLIPGGGQETQYF. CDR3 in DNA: TGCGCCAGCAGCTTGATACCGGGCGGAGGACAAGAGACCCAGTACTTC.

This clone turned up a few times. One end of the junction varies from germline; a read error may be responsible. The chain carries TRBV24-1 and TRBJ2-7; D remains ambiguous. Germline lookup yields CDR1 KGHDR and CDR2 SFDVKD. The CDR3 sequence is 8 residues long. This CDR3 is CATSESSF. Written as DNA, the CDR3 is TGTGCCACCAGTGAGAGTAGCTTC.

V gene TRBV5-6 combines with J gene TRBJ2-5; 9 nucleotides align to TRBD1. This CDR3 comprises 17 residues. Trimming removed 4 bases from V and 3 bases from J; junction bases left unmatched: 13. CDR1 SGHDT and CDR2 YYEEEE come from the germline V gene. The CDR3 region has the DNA TGTGCCAGCAGCCTAAATCTCTTCCGGGACAGGGAAGAGACCCAGTACTTC. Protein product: CASSLNLFRDREETQYF.

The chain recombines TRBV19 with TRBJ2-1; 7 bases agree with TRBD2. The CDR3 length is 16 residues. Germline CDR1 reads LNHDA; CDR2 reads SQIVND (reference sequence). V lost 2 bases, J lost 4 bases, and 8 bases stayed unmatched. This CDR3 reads CASSIRASGLYNEQFF. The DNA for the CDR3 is TGTGCCAGTAGTATAAGGGCTAGCGGATTATACAATGAGCAGTTCTTC. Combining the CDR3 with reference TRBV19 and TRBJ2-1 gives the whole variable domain DGGITQSPKYLFRKEGQNVTLSCEQNLNHDAMYWYRQDPGQGLRLIYYSQIVNDFQKGDIAEGYSVSREKKESFPLTVTSAQKNPTAFYLCASSIRASGLYNEQFFGPGTRLTVL.

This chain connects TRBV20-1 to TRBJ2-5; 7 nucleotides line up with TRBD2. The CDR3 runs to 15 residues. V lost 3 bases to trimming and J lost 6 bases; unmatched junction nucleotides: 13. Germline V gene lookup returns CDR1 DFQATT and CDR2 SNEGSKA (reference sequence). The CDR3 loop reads CSASSSGEGRKTQYF. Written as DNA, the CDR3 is TGCAGTGCTAGTTCCTCGGGGGAGGGCCGAAAGACCCAGTACTTC.